This T cell receptor beta chain was identified in a study of T cells expressing NK-cell markers. General study results and limits: HCMV specificity of expanded NKG2C+ T cell clones remained unclear. Roughly six donors carried dominant NKG2C+ clonotypes that made up roughly 1.0-7.0% of their CD8+ T cells. The same clonotypes also predominated in the CD3+CD56-NKG2C+ fraction of a handful of donors.

Synthesis of TCR beta cDNA relied on 5'RACE template switching carrying UMIs. TCRdb re-called the 5' RACE reads; every CDR3 protein appears as one record, without DNA. This table holds some 140,000 distinct CDR3 sequences. For this clonotype: Its target is not known.

CDR1 is MGHRA and CDR2 is YSYEKL in the germline V gene. The CDR3 is 13 amino acids. The genes are TRBV4-1 and TRBJ1-2. What was sequenced was blood T cells: a sorted CD56 or NKG2C T cell subset, CD4+ or CD8+ T cells, or bulk PBMC T cells (not recorded which). The receptor comes from a woman in her 50s in good health. The CDR3 region is CASSQVLLAGYTF.